The 26 T cell receptor beta chains below were found in one sample sequenced in a study of blood T cell repertoires in COVID-19. This table comes from immunoSEQ multiplex PCR, and its TCRdb copy is limited to in-frame clones, with some not included. The sample includes fewer than 400,000 clones, roughly 90% seen only once; the top ten take about 18%. Sequenced input: PBMCs or T cells enriched from blood (not recorded which). These receptors came from a woman aged 25 to 39 who had recovered from COVID-19.

As concerns this clone: Other DNA sequences from this sample encode an identical CDR3 as well. This chain joins TRBV20-1 and TRBJ1-2; the D gene is possibly TRBD1 (5 bases). This CDR3 has 12 residues. Germline V gives CDR1 DFQATT, CDR2 SNEGSKA (reference sequence). Between the trimmed V and J ends, which lost 3 bases and 3 bases, there was a span of 8 bases. The CDR3: CSASSGDYGYTF. CDR3 bases: TGCAGTGCTAGTTCGGGGGACTATGGCTACACCTTC.

This clone is a singleton in its sample. The V and J genes are TRBV20-1 and TRBJ2-4; D is undetermined. V dropped 5 bases and J dropped 7 bases, with 9 bases sitting between them. The CDR3 is made up of 11 amino acids. Looked up from germline, CDR1 is DFQATT and CDR2 is SNEGSKA (reference sequence). The CDR3 DNA reads as TGCAGTGCTCCGGAGTGGAACATTCAGTACTTC. Translating gives CSAPEWNIQYF.

The chain recombines TRBV5-1 with TRBJ2-7; D possibly corresponds to TRBD2 (6 bases). Germline V gene data show CDR1 as SGHRS and CDR2 as YFSETQ. There are 15 residues in the CDR3. Between the trimmed V and J ends, which lost 0 bases and 2 bases, there was a span of 12 bases. The CDR3: CASSLEQGGTYEQYF. As DNA, the CDR3 is TGCGCCAGCAGCTTGGAGCAGGGAGGCACCTACGAGCAGTACTTC.

The chain carries TRBV18 and TRBJ2-1; tentatively, D is TRBD1 (5 bases). Germline CDR1 and CDR2: KGHSH and LQKENI. The V gene lost 3 bases and the J gene lost 6 bases, with 21 bases spanning the gap. The CDR3 extends over 17 amino acids. The CDR3: CASSPPAGKLIFNEQFF. In DNA, the CDR3 is TGTGCCAGCTCACCCCCGGCAGGGAAATTGATCTTCAATGAGCAGTTCTTC.

The chain employs TRBV27 and TRBJ2-1; 12 positions agree with TRBD2. Germline CDR1 and CDR2: MNHEY and SMNVEV (reference sequence). CDR3 length: 16 amino acids. V shed 11 bases, J shed 6 bases, and the junction held 14 bases outside the gene matches. DNA for the CDR3: TGTGCCGCTACCCGAACGGGGACTAGCGGGCGCAATGAGCAGTTCTTC. This gives the protein CAATRTGTSGRNEQFF.

V gene TRBV29-1 combines with J gene TRBJ2-7; 11 bases map to TRBD1. The V segment lost 6 bases and the J segment 6 bases; nucleotides outside the gene matches: 10. Germline lookup yields CDR1 SQVTM and CDR2 ANQGSEA. This CDR3 is 14 amino acids long. The CDR3 DNA follows: TGCAGCGTCGCCCGGGACAGGGGGACTTCCGAGCAGTACTTC. Its translation: CSVARDRGTSEQYF.

The chain uses TRBV6-4 and TRBJ1-5; tentatively, D is TRBD1 (5 bases). The CDR3 is 14 residues long. V was clipped by 3 bases and J by 5 bases, with 11 bases between them. Germline V lookup: CDR1 MRHNA, CDR2 SNTAGT. CDR3 nucleotides: TGTGCCAGCAGTGAGACCGGGGGGGATCAGCCCCAGCATTTT. Translated, it gives CASSETGGDQPQHF.

The J gene is TRBJ2-7, the V gene TRBV7-9; 8 bases fit TRBD1. There are 14 residues in the CDR3. Losses at the gene ends were 5 bases for V and 1 base for J; bases not matched to a gene: 4. Germline V gene data show CDR1 as SEHNR and CDR2 as FQNEAQ (reference sequence). CDR3 sequence reads: CASSTDRVSYEQYF. The CDR3 DNA follows: TGTGCCAGCAGCACGGACAGGGTATCCTACGAGCAGTACTTC.

CDR3 nucleotides: TGTGCCAGCACCCCACCGGGCACTGAAGCTTTCTTT. Translating gives CASTPPGTEAFF. The chain has TRBV28 and TRBJ1-1; D is unresolved. Germline values: CDR1 MDHEN, CDR2 SYDVKM. Trimming pared 7 bases from V and 4 bases from J, leaving 10 bases between. This CDR3 has 12 residues.

V usage is TRBV7-6 and J usage is TRBJ1-1, with 7 bases fitting TRBD1. The CDR3 has 14 residues. After removal of 5 bases from V and 1 base from J, the junction contained 4 bases not matched to a gene. Germline V CDR1 and CDR2: SGHVS, FNYEAQ. The CDR3: CASSPGQTNTEAFF. In nucleotides, the CDR3 is TGTGCCAGCAGCCCGGGACAGACGAACACTGAAGCTTTCTTT.

V and J are TRBV2 and TRBJ1-4, with 7 bases aligning to TRBD1. The CDR3 runs to 15 residues. Losses at the gene ends were 2 bases for V and 5 bases for J; bases not matched to a gene: 5. Germline assignment: CDR1 SNHLY and CDR2 FYNNEI. The CDR3 DNA is TGTGCCAGCAGTGAATGGGCAGGGGGAAATGAAAAACTGTTTTTT. This encodes CASSEWAGGNEKLFF. Supplemented by reference TRBV2 and TRBJ1-4, the full variable domain reads EPEVTQTPSHQVTQMGQEVILRCVPISNHLYFYWYRQILGQKVEFLVSFYNNEISEKSEIFDDQFSVERPDGSNFTLKIRSTKLEDSAMYFCASSEWAGGNEKLFFGSGTQLSVL.

The rearrangement joins TRBV19 to TRBJ1-2; D remains unclear. CDR1 LNHDA and CDR2 SQIVND come from the germline V gene (reference sequence). The ends were cut back, 2 bases at V and 8 bases at J, with 12 bases in the middle. The CDR3 loop spans 13 amino acids. The CDR3 loop reads CASSIRAVGGYTF. In DNA form, the CDR3 reads TGTGCCAGTAGTATACGCGCGGTAGGCGGCTACACCTTC.

The rearrangement uses TRBV28 and TRBJ2-2; D may be TRBD1 (5 bases). The CDR3 loop spans 15 amino acids. Germline CDR1 is MDHEN and CDR2 is SYDVKM. With 6 bases removed from V and 1 base from J, the gap between germline ends came to 12 bases. The CDR3 DNA reads as TGTGCCAGCAGACTGGACACGCGGAACACCGGGGAGCTGTTTTTT. It codes for CASRLDTRNTGELFF. Based on the CDR3 plus reference TRBV28 and TRBJ2-2, the full variable domain is DVKVTQSSRYLVKRTGEKVFLECVQDMDHENMFWYRQDPGLGLRLIYFSYDVKMKEKGDIPEGYSVSREKKERFSLILESASTNQTSMYLCASRLDTRNTGELFFGEGSRLTVL.

The V call is TRBV5-1, the J call TRBJ2-3; D not resolved. The V and J ends lost 0 bases and 0 bases respectively, with 8 bases between them. Germline assignment: CDR1 SGHRS and CDR2 YFSETQ. CDR3 length equals 15 residues. The CDR3 DNA reads TGCGCCAGCAGCTTGGACAGAACTAGCACAGATACGCAGTATTTT. Protein: CASSLDRTSTDTQYF.

This clone was found once. The V call is TRBV4-1, the J call TRBJ2-2; D remains ambiguous. Germline V lookup: CDR1 MGHRA, CDR2 YSYEKL. The germline V and J ends were trimmed by 4 bases and 6 bases, with 9 bases remaining between them. The CDR3 extends over 13 amino acids. CDR3 residues: CASSPKNSGELFF. The CDR3 DNA follows: TGCGCCAGCAGCCCGAAAAACTCCGGGGAGCTGTTTTTT.

The J gene is TRBJ2-7, the V gene TRBV6-5; TRBD1 might be the D (5 bases). This CDR3 spans 15 amino acids. From germline, CDR1 is MNHEY and CDR2 SVGAGI. V lost 6 bases and J lost 7, with 22 bases in between. The DNA for the CDR3 is TGTGCCAGCAGCACCTCCCAACAGGTGTTCGCGGAGCAGTACTTC. Its translation is CASSTSQQVFAEQYF.

The J gene is TRBJ2-7, the V gene TRBV11-3; TRBD1 matches 7 bases. CDR1 and CDR2 from the germline V gene are SGHNT and YENEEA. J gave up 3 bases and V 0 bases, and 5 bases lay outside the gene matches. This CDR3 has 15 residues. CDR3 bases: TGTGCCAGCAGCTTAGATCGGACAGGCGACTACGAGCAGTACTTC. This sequence encodes CASSLDRTGDYEQYF.

Only one count was recorded for this clone. V usage is TRBV15 and J usage is TRBJ2-7; D possibly corresponds to TRBD2 (5 bases). The CDR3 covers 14 residues. The V gene lost 0 bases and the J gene lost 3 bases, with 9 bases spanning the gap. Germline loops: CDR1 LNHNV, CDR2 YYDKDF (reference sequence). The DNA of the CDR3 is TGTGCCACCAGCAGAGATGAGGGCAGCTACGAGCAGTACTTC. Translating gives CATSRDEGSYEQYF.

V gene TRBV6-2 or TRBV6-3 combines with J gene TRBJ2-4, with D maybe TRBD1 (6 bases). The V end was cut by 5 bases, the J end by 7 bases, with 18 bases between. Germline CDR1 MNHEY, CDR2 SVGEGT. This CDR3 contains 15 residues. CDR3: CASSRSGDTFNIQYF. CDR3 in DNA: TGTGCCAGCAGTCGATCCGGGGACACGTTCAACATTCAGTACTTC.

The V gene is TRBV2, the J gene TRBJ2-7; 7 positions match TRBD1. V lost 10 bases to trimming and J lost 3 bases; unmatched junction nucleotides: 9. The CDR3 is 13 amino acids. Per the germline V gene, CDR1 is SNHLY and CDR2 is FYNNEI. The CDR3 spells CATNTGTDYEQYF. The CDR3 DNA sequence: TGTGCCACAAATACCGGGACAGACTACGAGCAGTACTTC.

The chain uses TRBV5-1 and TRBJ2-6; 8 bases match TRBD1. The germline CDR1 and CDR2 sequences are SGHRS and YFSETQ. J gave up 1 base and V 4 bases, and 4 bases lay outside the gene matches. The CDR3 is made up of 16 amino acids. The CDR3 sequence is CASSLGQGSGANVLTF. Written as DNA, the CDR3 is TGCGCCAGCAGCCTCGGACAGGGTTCTGGGGCCAACGTCCTGACTTTC.

This chain uses TRBV28 with TRBJ2-1, with 7 bases aligning to TRBD1. V shed 3 bases and J 15 bases; nucleotides not matched to a gene: 5. CDR3 size: 11 residues. Per germline, CDR1 MDHEN and CDR2 SYDVKM. The CDR3 loop is CASSFGNRGFF. CDR3 nucleotides: TGTGCCAGCAGTTTCGGCAACAGGGGGTTCTTC.

The V gene is TRBV5-1, the J gene TRBJ2-2; 7 bases match TRBD2. Per the germline V gene, CDR1 is SGHRS and CDR2 is YFSETQ. The CDR3 is made up of 15 amino acids. V lost 2 bases, J lost 4 bases, and 5 bases stayed unmatched. For the CDR3, the DNA is TGCGCCAGCAGCTTAGAGCGGGGCGCCACCGGGGAGCTGTTTTTT. This translates into CASSLERGATGELFF.

The chain uses TRBV18 and TRBJ1-1; the match to TRBD1 covers 7 bases. The CDR3 consists of 12 residues. CDR1 and CDR2 from the germline V gene are KGHSH and LQKENI. J lost 13 bases, V lost 4 bases, and 9 bases had no gene match. Here the CDR3 reads CASSQDRVSGFF. In DNA form, the CDR3 reads TGTGCCAGCTCACAAGACAGGGTGTCGGGTTTCTTT.

This clone is a singleton in its sample. This chain's CDR3 is CASSIVGGNYGYTF. The CDR3 nucleotides read TGTGCCAGTAGTATAGTGGGAGGAAACTATGGCTACACCTTC. This chain uses TRBV19 with TRBJ1-2; D remains ambiguous. Per germline, CDR1 LNHDA and CDR2 SQIVND (reference sequence). This CDR3 is 14 amino acids long. Trimming pared 1 base from V and 2 bases from J, leaving 8 bases between.

The chain uses TRBV5-4 and TRBJ2-2; maybe TRBD1 (6 bases). V was cut by 5 bases and J by 4 bases, with 18 bases left in between. The germline gives CDR1 SGHNT, CDR2 YYREEE (reference sequence). The CDR3 is made up of 16 amino acids. CDR3 loop: CASRNRAGGFTGELFF. CDR3 sequence (DNA): TGTGCCAGCAGAAACAGGGCAGGTGGGTTCACCGGGGAGCTGTTTTTT.